Listed below are T cell receptor beta chains from one sample, sequenced in a study of CXCR3-negative and CXCR3-positive naive CD8 T cells. TCRdb re-called the 5' RACE reads; every CDR3 protein appears as one record, without DNA. This sample's clone table lists more than 100,000 distinct CDR3 sequences. Sample: naive CXCR3+ CD8+ T cells from blood. The receptors here all came from a human donor in good health. Some clones in this sample may be carry-over from other donors' samples. Both conserved end residues are part of each CDR3. Each record gives: V gene, CDR3 length, J gene, CDR3 protein.

>TRBV7-9|16|TRBJ2-5
CASSARQGKWIETQYF
>TRBV7-3|15|TRBJ2-3
CASSGGDRFTDTQYF
>TRBV29-1|16|TRBJ2-5
CSVEDRWELAGGTQYF
>TRBV4-1|17|TRBJ2-7
CASSQEATGLGVYEQYF
>TRBV4-3|14|TRBJ1-5
CASSQEGGWQPQHF
>TRBV4-2|15|TRBJ1-1
CASSQDTGYDTEAFF
>TRBV2|11|TRBJ2-7
CASSEQHEQYF
>TRBV3-1|14|TRBJ2-7
CASSQVAEIHEQYF
>TRBV12-3/TRBV12-4|13|TRBJ2-7
CASSFGFGDEQYF
>TRBV7-9|16|TRBJ2-6
CAGAPTIGPRANVLTF
>TRBV7-9|16|TRBJ2-7
CASSLRGSSATYEQYF
>TRBV7-2|15|TRBJ2-7
CASSIRGLATYEQYF
>TRBV7-9|16|TRBJ2-7
CASSLVTGTSGIEQYF
>TRBV10-3|15|TRBJ2-3
CATLNTDRSTDTQYF
>TRBV3-1|18|TRBJ2-3
CASRTDWRGQTSTDTQYF
>TRBV5-5|15|TRBJ2-7
CASSLRGLGGYEQYF
>TRBV28|15|TRBJ2-1
CASSPSGSGYNEQFF
>TRBV5-1|17|TRBJ2-3
CASSFLAGETSTDTQYF
>TRBV5-1|14|TRBJ1-1
CASSWGTIGTEAFF
>TRBV7-3|16|TRBJ2-1
CASSNLAGGLYNEQFF
>TRBV29-1|13|TRBJ2-7
CSVGSGSYYEQYF
>TRBV7-6|17|TRBJ2-6
CASSLGMGDSGANVLTF
>TRBV4-2|12|TRBJ2-7
CASSQEAYEQYF
>TRBV20-1|13|TRBJ2-7
CSARDREPYEQYF
>TRBV29-1|13|TRBJ1-1
CSGLGGGRSEAFF
>TRBV11-3|13|TRBJ1-1
CASSNRPTGRVFF
>TRBV7-9|15|TRBJ2-7
CASSLGAGTAREQYF
>TRBV7-9|14|TRBJ1-2
CASSPSDRGYGYTF
>TRBV29-1|12|TRBJ2-1
CSVAGPQGEQFF
>TRBV28|15|TRBJ1-1
CASSQRGNQNTEAFF
>TRBV15|15|TRBJ2-7
CATSRCGDAQCEQYF
>TRBV12-3/TRBV12-4|15|TRBJ1-2
CASSLALGAGEGYTF
>TRBV7-9|14|TRBJ2-5
CASSLAATQETQYF
>TRBV9|13|TRBJ2-1
CASSVARDNEQFF
>TRBV5-4|14|TRBJ2-3
CASGWRGKTDTQYF
>TRBV24-1|12|TRBJ2-2
CATSDLPGELSF
>TRBV11-2|13|TRBJ2-2
CASSFSGAGELFF
>TRBV4-2|13|TRBJ2-7
CASSQQTAYEQYF
>TRBV7-9|15|TRBJ2-7
CASSNGEGTKYEQYF
>TRBV5-1|13|TRBJ2-1
CASSLPQLNEQFF
>TRBV28|15|TRBJ2-3
CASSTGTSGTDTQYF
>TRBV6-5|15|TRBJ1-5
CASSTTGGYNQPQHF
>TRBV6-6|17|TRBJ2-1
CASSYRRGSKTYNEQFF
>TRBV5-1|13|TRBJ1-2
CASSVGQEGVYTF
>TRBV7-2|12|TRBJ1-2
CASSPTGSGYTF
>TRBV7-9|16|TRBJ2-1
CASSLAPTSEGHEQFF
>TRBV20-1|13|TRBJ2-1
CSAPGTGSGEQFF
>TRBV20-1|15|TRBJ2-1
CSARDPGRANNEQFF
>TRBV29-1|15|TRBJ2-5
CSVVYRTDFQETQYF
>TRBV7-9|15|TRBJ2-5
CASSFFGGSGETQYF
>TRBV29-1|16|TRBJ2-2
CSVEGTATPNTGELFF
>TRBV14|15|TRBJ2-1
CASSQISGRAGEQFF
>TRBV2|14|TRBJ1-2
CASMTGTANYGYTF
>TRBV5-1|19|TRBJ1-1
CASSLVQEQVQARSTEAFF
>TRBV7-9|18|TRBJ2-1
CASSLATGLLSSYNEQFF
>TRBV11-2|12|TRBJ2-7
CASSLAPYEQYF
>TRBV2|14|TRBJ2-2
CASREAGGTGELFF
>TRBV20-1|14|TRBJ2-7
CSARDLWRNYEQYF
>TRBV13|13|TRBJ2-1
CASSSGLGGEQFF